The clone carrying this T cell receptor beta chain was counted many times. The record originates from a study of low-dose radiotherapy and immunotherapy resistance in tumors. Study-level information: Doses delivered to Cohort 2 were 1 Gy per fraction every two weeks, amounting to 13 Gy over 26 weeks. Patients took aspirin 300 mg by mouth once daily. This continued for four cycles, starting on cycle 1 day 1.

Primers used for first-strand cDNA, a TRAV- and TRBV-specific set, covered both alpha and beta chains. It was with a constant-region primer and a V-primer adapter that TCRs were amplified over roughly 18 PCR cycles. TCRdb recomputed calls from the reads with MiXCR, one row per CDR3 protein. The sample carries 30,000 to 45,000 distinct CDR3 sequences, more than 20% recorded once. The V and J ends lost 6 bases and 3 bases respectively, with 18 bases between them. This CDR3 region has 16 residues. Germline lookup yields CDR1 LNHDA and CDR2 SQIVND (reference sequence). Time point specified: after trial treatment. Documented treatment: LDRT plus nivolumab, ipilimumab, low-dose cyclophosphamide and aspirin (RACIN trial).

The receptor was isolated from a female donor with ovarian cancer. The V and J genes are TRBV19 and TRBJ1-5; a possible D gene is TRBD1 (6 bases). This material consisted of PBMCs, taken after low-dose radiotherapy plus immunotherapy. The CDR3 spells CASRSVGRGTNQPQHF. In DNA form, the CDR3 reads TGTGCCAGTAGAAGTGTGGGCAGGGGTACCAATCAGCCCCAGCATTTT. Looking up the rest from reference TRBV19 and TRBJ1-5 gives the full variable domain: DGGITQSPKYLFRKEGQNVTLSCEQNLNHDAMYWYRQDPGQGLRLIYYSQIVNDFQKGDIAEGYSVSREKKESFPLTVTSAQKNPTAFYLCASRSVGRGTNQPQHFGDGTRLSIL.